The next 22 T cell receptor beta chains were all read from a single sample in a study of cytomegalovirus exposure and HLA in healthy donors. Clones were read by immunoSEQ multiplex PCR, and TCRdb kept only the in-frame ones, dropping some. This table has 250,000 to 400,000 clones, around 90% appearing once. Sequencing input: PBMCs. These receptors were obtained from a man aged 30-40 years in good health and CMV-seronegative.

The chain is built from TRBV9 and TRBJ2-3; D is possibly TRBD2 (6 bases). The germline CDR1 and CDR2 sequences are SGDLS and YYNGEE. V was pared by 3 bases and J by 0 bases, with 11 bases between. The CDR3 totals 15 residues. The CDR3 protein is CASSAGGVSTDTQYF. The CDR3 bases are TGTGCCAGCAGCGCCGGCGGGGTTAGCACAGATACGCAGTATTTT.

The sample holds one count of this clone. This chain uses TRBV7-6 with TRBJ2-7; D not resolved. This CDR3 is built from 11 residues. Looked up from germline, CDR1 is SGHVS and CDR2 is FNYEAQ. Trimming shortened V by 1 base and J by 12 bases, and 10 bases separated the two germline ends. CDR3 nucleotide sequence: TGTGCCAGCAGCTTAGGCTCTCAGTGGTACTTC. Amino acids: CASSLGSQWYF.

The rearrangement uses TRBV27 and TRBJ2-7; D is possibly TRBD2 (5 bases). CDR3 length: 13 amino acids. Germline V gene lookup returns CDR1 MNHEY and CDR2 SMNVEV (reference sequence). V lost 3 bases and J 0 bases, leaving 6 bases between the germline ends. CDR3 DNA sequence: TGTGCCAGCAGTTTCCGGGACTCCTACGAGCAGTACTTC. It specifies CASSFRDSYEQYF.

The CDR3 is CASSASGGSDTEAFF. CDR3 nucleotide sequence: TGTGCCAGTAGTGCTTCAGGGGGCTCGGACACTGAAGCTTTCTTT. The V gene is TRBV19, the J gene TRBJ1-1; 8 bases agree with TRBD1. This CDR3 contains 15 residues. Germline V gene lookup returns CDR1 LNHDA and CDR2 SQIVND (reference sequence). The J segment lost 3 bases and the V segment lost 5 bases, leaving 8 bases of the junction unmatched.

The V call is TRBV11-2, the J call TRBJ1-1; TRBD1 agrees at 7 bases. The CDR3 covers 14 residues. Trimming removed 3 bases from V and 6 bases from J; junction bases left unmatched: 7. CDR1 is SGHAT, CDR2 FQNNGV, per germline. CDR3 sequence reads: CASSFRQGLPEAFF. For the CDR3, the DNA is TGTGCCAGCAGCTTCCGACAGGGTCTCCCTGAAGCTTTCTTT.

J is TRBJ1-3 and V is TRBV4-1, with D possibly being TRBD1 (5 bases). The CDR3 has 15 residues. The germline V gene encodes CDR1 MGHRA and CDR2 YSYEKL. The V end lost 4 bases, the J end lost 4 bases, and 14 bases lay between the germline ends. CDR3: CASSPSGTSGNTIYF. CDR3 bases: TGCGCCAGCAGCCCCTCCGGGACTTCCGGAAACACCATATATTTT.

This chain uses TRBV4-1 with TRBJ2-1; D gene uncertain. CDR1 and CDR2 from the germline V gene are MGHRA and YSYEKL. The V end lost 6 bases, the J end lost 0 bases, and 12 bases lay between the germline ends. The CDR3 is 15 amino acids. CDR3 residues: CASRPILSSYNEQFF. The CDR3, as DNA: TGCGCCAGCAGGCCTATCCTAAGCTCCTACAATGAGCAGTTCTTC.

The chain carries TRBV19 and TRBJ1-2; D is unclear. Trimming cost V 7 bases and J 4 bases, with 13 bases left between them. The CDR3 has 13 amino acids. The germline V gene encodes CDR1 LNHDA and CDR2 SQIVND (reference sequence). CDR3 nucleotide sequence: TGTGCCAGTAACCGGGGAGAGGTCTATGGCTACACCTTC. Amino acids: CASNRGEVYGYTF.

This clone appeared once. The CDR3 bases are TGCGCCAGCAGCGTCTTCAGGGGCGATGACGAGACCCAGTACTTC. Residues: CASSVFRGDDETQYF. The chain joins TRBV5-1 to TRBJ2-5, with D perhaps matching TRBD1 (6 bases). V dropped 4 bases and J dropped 5 bases, with 18 bases sitting between them. The germline V gene encodes CDR1 SGHRS and CDR2 YFSETQ. The CDR3 totals 15 residues.

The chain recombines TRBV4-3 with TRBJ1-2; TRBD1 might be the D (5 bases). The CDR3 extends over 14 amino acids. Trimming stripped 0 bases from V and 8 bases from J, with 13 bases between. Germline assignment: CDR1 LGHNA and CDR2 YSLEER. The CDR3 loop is CASSQDFKTEGYTF. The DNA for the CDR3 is TGCGCCAGCAGCCAAGATTTTAAGACAGAAGGCTACACCTTC.

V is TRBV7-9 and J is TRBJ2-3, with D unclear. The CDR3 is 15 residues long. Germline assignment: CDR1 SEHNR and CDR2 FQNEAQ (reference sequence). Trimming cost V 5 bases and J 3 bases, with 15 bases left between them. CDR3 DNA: TGTGCCAGCAGCCGAGGTGGCCAACCGACAGATACGCAGTATTTT. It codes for CASSRGGQPTDTQYF.

The CDR3 coding sequence is TGTGCCAGCAGCCGACTGGGACAGGCGAACACTGAAGCTTTCTTT. Translation: CASSRLGQANTEAFF. The chain couples TRBV6-5 to TRBJ1-1; 8 nucleotides agree with TRBD1. This CDR3 has 15 amino acids. Germline-derived CDR1 and CDR2 are MNHEY and SVGAGI. V lost 6 bases and J lost 1; bases outside the gene matches: 7.

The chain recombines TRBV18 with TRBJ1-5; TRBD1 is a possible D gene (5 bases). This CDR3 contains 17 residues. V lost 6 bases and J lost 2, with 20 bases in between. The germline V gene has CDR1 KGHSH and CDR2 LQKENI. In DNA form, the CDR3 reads TGTGCCAGCTCGCCAACGGGGGGAGGCCTCGGCAATCAGCCCCAGCATTTT. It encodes CASSPTGGGLGNQPQHF.

The CDR3 protein is CASSRSGLTYEQYF. Here the CDR3 DNA reads TGTGCCAGCAGCCGCTCGGGTCTCACCTACGAGCAGTACTTC. The chain uses TRBV6-5 and TRBJ2-7, with unresolved D. CDR3 length equals 14 residues. Germline CDR1 reads MNHEY; CDR2 reads SVGAGI. V gave up 6 bases and J gave up 2 bases, with 14 bases separating them.

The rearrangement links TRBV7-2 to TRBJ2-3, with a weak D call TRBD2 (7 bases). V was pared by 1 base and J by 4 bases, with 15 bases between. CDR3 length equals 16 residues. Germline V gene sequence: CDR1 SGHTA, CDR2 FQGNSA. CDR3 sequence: CASSLVGGGASDTQYF. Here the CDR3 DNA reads TGTGCCAGCAGCTTAGTTGGTGGGGGGGCTTCAGATACGCAGTATTTT. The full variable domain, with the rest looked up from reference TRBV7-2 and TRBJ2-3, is GAGVSQSPSNKVTEKGKDVELRCDPISGHTALYWYRQSLGQGLEFLIYFQGNSAPDKSGLPSDRFSAERTGGSVSTLTIQRTQQEDSAVYLCASSLVGGGASDTQYFGPGTRLTVL.

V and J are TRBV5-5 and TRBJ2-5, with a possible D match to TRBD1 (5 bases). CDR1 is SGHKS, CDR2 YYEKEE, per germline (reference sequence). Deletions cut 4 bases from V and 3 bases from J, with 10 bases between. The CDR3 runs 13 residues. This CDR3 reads CASSLEGEETQYF. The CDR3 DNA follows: TGTGCCAGCAGCCTGGAAGGGGAAGAGACCCAGTACTTC.

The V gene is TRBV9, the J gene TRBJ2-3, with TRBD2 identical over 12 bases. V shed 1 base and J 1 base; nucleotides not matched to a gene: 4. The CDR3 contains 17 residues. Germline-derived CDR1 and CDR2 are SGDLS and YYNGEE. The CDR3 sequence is CASSVLAGGLGTDTQYF. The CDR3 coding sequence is TGTGCCAGCAGCGTACTAGCGGGGGGGCTGGGCACAGATACGCAGTATTTT.

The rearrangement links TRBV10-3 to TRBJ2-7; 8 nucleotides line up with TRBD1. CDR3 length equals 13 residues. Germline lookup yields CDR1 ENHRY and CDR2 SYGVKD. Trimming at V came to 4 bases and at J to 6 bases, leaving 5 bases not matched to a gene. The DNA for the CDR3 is TGTGCCATCAGTGGTGAACAGGGGGTCGAGCAGTACTTC. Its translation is CAISGEQGVEQYF.

The CDR3 protein is CASSLTPGQEIYGYTF. CDR3 nucleotide sequence: TGTGCCAGCAGCCTCACTCCGGGACAGGAGATCTATGGCTACACCTTC. The chain carries TRBV7-2 and TRBJ1-2; 8 nucleotides agree with TRBD1. Germline CDR1 and CDR2: SGHTA and FQGNSA. J gave up 4 bases and V 5 bases, and 12 bases lay outside the gene matches. The CDR3 is 16 residues long.

In DNA, the CDR3 is TGTGCCACCAGCAGACAGATACAAGAGACCCAGTACTTC. This gives the protein CATSRQIQETQYF. The chain is built from TRBV15 and TRBJ2-5; no definite D call. This CDR3 region has 13 residues. Germline assignment: CDR1 LNHNV and CDR2 YYDKDF (reference sequence). The V and J ends lost 2 bases and 2 bases respectively, with 6 bases between them.

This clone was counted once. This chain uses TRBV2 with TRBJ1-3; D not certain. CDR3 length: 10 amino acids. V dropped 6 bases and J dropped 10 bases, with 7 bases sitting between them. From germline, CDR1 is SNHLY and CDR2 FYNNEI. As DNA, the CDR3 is TGTGCCAGCAGGACTAGAACCATATATTTT. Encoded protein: CASRTRTIYF.

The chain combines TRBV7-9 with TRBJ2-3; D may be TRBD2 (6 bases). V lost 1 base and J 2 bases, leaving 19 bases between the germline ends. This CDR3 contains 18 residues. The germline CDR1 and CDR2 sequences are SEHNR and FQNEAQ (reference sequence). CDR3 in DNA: TGTGCCAGCAGCTTAGGGCTAGCGTATAGGGCCTCCACAGATACGCAGTATTTT. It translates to CASSLGLAYRASTDTQYF.